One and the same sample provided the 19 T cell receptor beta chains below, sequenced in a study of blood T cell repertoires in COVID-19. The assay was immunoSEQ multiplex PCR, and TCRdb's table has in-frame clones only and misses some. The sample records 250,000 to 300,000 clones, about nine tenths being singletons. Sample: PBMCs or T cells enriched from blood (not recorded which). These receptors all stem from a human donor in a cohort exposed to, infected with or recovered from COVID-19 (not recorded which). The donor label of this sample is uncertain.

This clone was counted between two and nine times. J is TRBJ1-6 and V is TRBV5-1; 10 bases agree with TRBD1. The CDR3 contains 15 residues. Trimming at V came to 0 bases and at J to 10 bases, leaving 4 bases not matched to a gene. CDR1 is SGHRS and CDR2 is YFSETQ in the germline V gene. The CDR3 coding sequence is TGCGCCAGCAGCTTGGGACAGGGGGCACAATCACCCCTCCACTTT. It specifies CASSLGQGAQSPLHF. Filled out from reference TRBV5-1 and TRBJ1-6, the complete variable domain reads KAGVTQTPRYLIKTRGQQVTLSCSPISGHRSVSWYQQTPGQGLQFLFEYFSETQRNKGNFPGRFSGRQFSNSRSEMNVSTLELGDSALYLCASSLGQGAQSPLHFGNGTRLTVT.

The CDR3 loop is CASQGSTSNTGELFF. The CDR3 DNA reads as TGCGCCAGCCAGGGGAGCACTTCAAACACCGGGGAGCTGTTTTTT. V gene TRBV5-1 combines with J gene TRBJ2-2, with a tentative D call TRBD1 (6 bases). The CDR3 consists of 15 residues. Germline CDR1 is SGHRS and CDR2 is YFSETQ. Deletions cut 7 bases from V and 2 bases from J, with 15 bases between.

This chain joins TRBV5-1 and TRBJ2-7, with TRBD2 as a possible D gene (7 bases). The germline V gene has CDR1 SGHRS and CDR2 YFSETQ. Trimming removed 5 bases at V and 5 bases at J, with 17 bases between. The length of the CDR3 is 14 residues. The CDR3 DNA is TGCGCCAGCAGTTCGAGGGGGGGCCAGGACGAGCAGTACTTC. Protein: CASSSRGGQDEQYF. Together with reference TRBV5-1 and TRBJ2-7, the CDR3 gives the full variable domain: KAGVTQTPRYLIKTRGQQVTLSCSPISGHRSVSWYQQTPGQGLQFLFEYFSETQRNKGNFPGRFSGRQFSNSRSEMNVSTLELGDSALYLCASSSRGGQDEQYFGPGTRLTVT.

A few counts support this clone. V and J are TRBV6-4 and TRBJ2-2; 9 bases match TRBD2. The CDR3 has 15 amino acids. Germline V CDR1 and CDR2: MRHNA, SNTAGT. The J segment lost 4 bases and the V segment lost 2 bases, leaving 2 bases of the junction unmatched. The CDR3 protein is CASSDEAGGTGELFF. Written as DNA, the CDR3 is TGTGCCAGCAGTGACGAAGCGGGGGGCACCGGGGAGCTGTTTTTT.

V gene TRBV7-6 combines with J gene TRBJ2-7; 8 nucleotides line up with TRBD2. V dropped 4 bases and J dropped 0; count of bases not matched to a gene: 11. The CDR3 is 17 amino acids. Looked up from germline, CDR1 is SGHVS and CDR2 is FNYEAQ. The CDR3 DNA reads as TGTGCCAGCAGCTACCTTGGGTTAGCGGGGAGCTCCTACGAGCAGTACTTC. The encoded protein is CASSYLGLAGSSYEQYF.

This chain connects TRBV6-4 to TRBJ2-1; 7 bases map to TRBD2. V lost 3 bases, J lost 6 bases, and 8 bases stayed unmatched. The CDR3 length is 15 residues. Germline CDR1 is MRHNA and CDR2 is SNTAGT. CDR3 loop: CASSEKAGVFNEQFF. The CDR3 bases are TGTGCCAGCAGTGAAAAGGCGGGGGTCTTCAATGAGCAGTTCTTC.

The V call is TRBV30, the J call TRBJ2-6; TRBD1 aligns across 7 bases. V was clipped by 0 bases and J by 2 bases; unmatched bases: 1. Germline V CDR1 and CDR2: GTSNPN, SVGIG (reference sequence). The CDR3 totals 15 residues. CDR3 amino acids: CAWSVDRAGANVLTF. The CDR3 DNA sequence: TGTGCCTGGAGTGTAGACAGGGCTGGGGCCAACGTCCTGACTTTC.

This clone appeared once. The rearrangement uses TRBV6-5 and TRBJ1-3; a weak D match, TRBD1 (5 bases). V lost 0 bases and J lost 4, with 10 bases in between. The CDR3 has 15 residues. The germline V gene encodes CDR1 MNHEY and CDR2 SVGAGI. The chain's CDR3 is CASSYSKAGGNTIYF. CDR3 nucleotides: TGTGCCAGCAGTTACTCGAAGGCAGGGGGAAACACCATATATTTT.

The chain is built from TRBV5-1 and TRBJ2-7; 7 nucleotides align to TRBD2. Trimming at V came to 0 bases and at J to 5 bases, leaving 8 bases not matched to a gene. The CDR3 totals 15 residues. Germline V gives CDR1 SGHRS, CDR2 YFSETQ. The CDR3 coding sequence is TGCGCCAGCAGCTTGGTGGGAGGGGCGCGGAACGAGCAGTACTTC. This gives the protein CASSLVGGARNEQYF.

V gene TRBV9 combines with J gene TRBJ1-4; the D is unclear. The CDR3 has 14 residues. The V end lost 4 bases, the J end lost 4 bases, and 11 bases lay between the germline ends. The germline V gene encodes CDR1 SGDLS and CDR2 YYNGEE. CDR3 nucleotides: TGTGCCAGCAGCTTACGGCCGGGTAATGAAAAACTGTTTTTT. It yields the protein CASSLRPGNEKLFF.

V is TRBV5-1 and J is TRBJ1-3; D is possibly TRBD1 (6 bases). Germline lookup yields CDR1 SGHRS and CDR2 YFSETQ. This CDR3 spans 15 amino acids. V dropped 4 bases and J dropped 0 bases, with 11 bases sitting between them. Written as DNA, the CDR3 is TGCGCCAGCAGCGAGATACAGGGCTCTGGAAACACCATATATTTT. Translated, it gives CASSEIQGSGNTIYF.

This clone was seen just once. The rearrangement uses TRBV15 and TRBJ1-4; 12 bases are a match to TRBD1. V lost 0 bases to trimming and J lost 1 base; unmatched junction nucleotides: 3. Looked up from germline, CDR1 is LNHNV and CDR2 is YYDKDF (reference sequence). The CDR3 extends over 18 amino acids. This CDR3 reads CATSREGTGGLTNEKLFF. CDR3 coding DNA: TGTGCCACCAGCAGAGAGGGGACAGGGGGCTTAACTAATGAAAAACTGTTTTTT.

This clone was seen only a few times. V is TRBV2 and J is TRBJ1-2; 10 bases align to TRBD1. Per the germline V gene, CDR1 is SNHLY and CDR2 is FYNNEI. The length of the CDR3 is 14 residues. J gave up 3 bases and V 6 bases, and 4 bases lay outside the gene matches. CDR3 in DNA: TGTGCCAGCAGGGCCGGGACAGGGGACTATGGCTACACCTTC. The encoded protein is CASRAGTGDYGYTF.

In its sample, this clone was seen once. This CDR3 is CASSLVSGETEAFF. CDR3 DNA: TGTGCCAGCAGCTTGGTGTCAGGGGAAACTGAAGCTTTCTTT. The rearrangement joins TRBV5-4 to TRBJ1-1, with a weak D call TRBD1 (6 bases). This CDR3 has 14 amino acids. Germline CDR1 reads SGHNT; CDR2 reads YYREEE (reference sequence). Trimming removed 0 bases at V and 5 bases at J, with 11 bases between.

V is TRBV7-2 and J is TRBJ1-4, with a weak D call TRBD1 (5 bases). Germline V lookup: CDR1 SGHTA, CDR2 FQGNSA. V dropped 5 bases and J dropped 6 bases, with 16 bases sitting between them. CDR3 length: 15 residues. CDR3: CASSHTEWGDEKLFF. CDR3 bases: TGTGCCAGCAGCCATACTGAATGGGGGGATGAAAAACTGTTTTTT.

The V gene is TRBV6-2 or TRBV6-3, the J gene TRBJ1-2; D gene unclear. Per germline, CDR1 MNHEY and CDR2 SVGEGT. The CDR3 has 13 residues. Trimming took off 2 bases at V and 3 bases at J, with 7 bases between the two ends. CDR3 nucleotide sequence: TGTGCCAGCAGTTACGGCCTCTACTATGGCTACACCTTC. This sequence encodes CASSYGLYYGYTF.

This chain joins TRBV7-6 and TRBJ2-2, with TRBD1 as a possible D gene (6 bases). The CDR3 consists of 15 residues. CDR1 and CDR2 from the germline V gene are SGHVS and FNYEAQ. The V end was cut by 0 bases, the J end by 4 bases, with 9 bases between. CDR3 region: CASSLAQGGTGELFF. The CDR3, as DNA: TGTGCCAGCAGCTTAGCACAGGGCGGCACCGGGGAGCTGTTTTTT.

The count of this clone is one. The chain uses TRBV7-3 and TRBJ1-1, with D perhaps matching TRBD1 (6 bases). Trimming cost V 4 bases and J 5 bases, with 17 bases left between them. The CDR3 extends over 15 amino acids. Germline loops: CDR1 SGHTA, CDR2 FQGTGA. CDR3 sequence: CASSSTGTRGTEAFF. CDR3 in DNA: TGTGCCAGCAGCTCCACAGGGACGCGAGGGACTGAAGCTTTCTTT.

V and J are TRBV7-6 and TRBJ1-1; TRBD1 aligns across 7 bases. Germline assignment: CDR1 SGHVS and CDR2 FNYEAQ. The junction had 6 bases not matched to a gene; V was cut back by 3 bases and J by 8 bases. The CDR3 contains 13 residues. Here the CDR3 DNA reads TGTGCCAGCAGCTTGAGGCTAGGGGGCGAAGCTTTCTTT. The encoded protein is CASSLRLGGEAFF.